The 19 T cell receptor beta chains reported below all come from one sample, sequenced in a study of shared clonotypes between healthy human individuals. Generated by immunoSEQ multiplex PCR, the TCRdb table keeps only in-frame clones and is missing some. The table records about a million clones, approximately 75% of them present only once. The specimen was memory CD4+ T cells from PBMCs. Subset specified: CD45RA-negative fraction. Receptors originate from a man between 18 and 35 years old in good health. Some clones in this sample may be carry-over from other donors' samples.

This clone was counted only a few times. Different DNA sequences within this sample yield the same CDR3. The gene calls are TRBV2 and TRBJ2-6; D is unresolved. The V end lost 0 bases, the J end lost 0 bases, and 3 bases lay between the germline ends. This CDR3 is 15 amino acids long. Germline assignment: CDR1 SNHLY and CDR2 FYNNEI. The CDR3 region has the DNA TGTGCCAGCAGTGAAGCGCTCTCTGGGGCCAACGTCCTGACTTTC. It translates to CASSEALSGANVLTF.

The gene calls are TRBV27 and TRBJ1-2, with 7 nucleotides matching TRBD1. Losses at the gene ends were 4 bases for V and 10 bases for J; bases not matched to a gene: 6. Germline V gives CDR1 MNHEY, CDR2 SMNVEV (reference sequence). The CDR3 has 12 amino acids. CDR3 bases: TGTGCCAGCAGTTCCGGGGACAGTTCCTACACCTTC. This sequence encodes CASSSGDSSYTF.

Note on this clone: The same CDR3 can be traced to other DNA sequences in this sample. V and J are TRBV28 and TRBJ1-5; D is unresolved. The length of the CDR3 is 16 residues. V was cut by 4 bases and J by 0 bases, with 13 bases left in between. Germline V gives CDR1 MDHEN, CDR2 SYDVKM. The CDR3 sequence: CASSYGSLNSNQPQHF. In DNA, the CDR3 is TGTGCCAGCAGTTATGGAAGCCTCAATAGCAATCAGCCCCAGCATTTT.

This chain joins TRBV6-5 and TRBJ1-2; 9 positions agree with TRBD1. CDR1 and CDR2 from the germline V gene are MNHEY and SVGAGI. The length of the CDR3 is 13 residues. V shed 6 bases and J 7 bases; nucleotides not matched to a gene: 6. The DNA for the CDR3 is TGTGCCAGCAGCCCACAGGGGGCAAGTGGCTACACCTTC. As protein: CASSPQGASGYTF.

This chain joins TRBV7-8 and TRBJ1-2, with a tentative D call TRBD1 (5 bases). Germline lookup yields CDR1 SGHVS and CDR2 FQNEAQ. This CDR3 has 16 residues. V lost 1 base and J 4 bases, leaving 16 bases between the germline ends. Here the CDR3 DNA reads TGTGCCAGCAGCTTAGACGGGGGACTGCTATTCTATGGCTACACCTTC. Translation: CASSLDGGLLFYGYTF.

This chain connects TRBV10-3 to TRBJ2-4, with 8 bases aligning to TRBD2. Germline V gene sequence: CDR1 ENHRY, CDR2 SYGVKD. The CDR3 covers 16 residues. The V gene end was trimmed by 6 bases and the J gene end by 10 bases; junction bases not matched to a gene: 17. The CDR3 DNA follows: TGTGCCATCAGCTCCGCGGGACCGTCCCCGGGAGGGATTCAGTACTTC. It is translated as CAISSAGPSPGGIQYF.

This chain links TRBV6-1 with TRBJ1-1; tentatively, D is TRBD1 (6 bases). The length of the CDR3 is 13 residues. CDR1 is MNHNS and CDR2 is SASEGT in the germline V gene. Trimming stripped 4 bases from V and 3 bases from J, with 9 bases between. CDR3 residues: CASSGRGYTEAFF. Here the CDR3 DNA reads TGTGCCAGCAGTGGAAGGGGGTACACTGAAGCTTTCTTT.

J is TRBJ2-1 and V is TRBV9, with 8 bases identical to TRBD2. V was pared by 2 bases and J by 3 bases, with 4 bases of the junction left unmatched. The CDR3 runs 15 residues. Per the germline V gene, CDR1 is SGDLS and CDR2 is YYNGEE. The CDR3 sequence is CASSVEAGVYNEQFF. In nucleotides, the CDR3 is TGTGCCAGCAGCGTCGAAGCGGGAGTCTACAATGAGCAGTTCTTC.

CDR3 loop: CASSLGQTATNEKLFF. The CDR3 nucleotides read TGCGCCAGCAGCTTGGGACAGACCGCAACTAATGAAAAACTGTTTTTT. The J gene is TRBJ1-4, the V gene TRBV5-1; tentatively, D is TRBD1 (5 bases). Germline assignment: CDR1 SGHRS and CDR2 YFSETQ. Trimming removed 0 bases at V and 0 bases at J, with 9 bases between. The CDR3 loop spans 16 amino acids.

The rearrangement uses TRBV21-1 and TRBJ1-1. TRBV21-1 is termed a pseudogene. The CDR3 is 16 amino acids. The CDR3 DNA reads TGTGCCAGCAGCTCAACCGGGGGACGCAAGGACACTGAAGCTTTCTTT. This gives the protein CASSSTGGRKDTEAFF.

The V gene is TRBV4-1, the J gene TRBJ2-5; maybe TRBD2 (6 bases). CDR1 and CDR2 (germline): MGHRA, YSYEKL. V lost 4 bases to trimming and J lost 1 base, with 10 bases between them. This CDR3 region has 14 residues. The CDR3 is CASSLTGSQETQYF. Written as DNA, the CDR3 is TGCGCCAGCAGCCTAACCGGGAGCCAAGAGACCCAGTACTTC.

The chain employs TRBV29-1 and TRBJ2-2, with D perhaps being TRBD1 or TRBD2 (6 bases each). Trimming pared 6 bases from V and 0 bases from J, leaving 14 bases between. The CDR3 has 15 amino acids. Germline V lookup: CDR1 SQVTM, CDR2 ANQGSEA. CDR3 DNA sequence: TGCAGCGTATCGAGGGGGGCGTCGAACACCGGGGAGCTGTTTTTT. Protein product: CSVSRGASNTGELFF.

Details on this clone: This same CDR3 is encoded by further DNA sequences in the sample. V usage is TRBV9 and J usage is TRBJ2-3, with D tentatively TRBD1 (5 bases). Germline V gene data show CDR1 as SGDLS and CDR2 as YYNGEE. This CDR3 contains 14 residues. The V gene lost 0 bases and the J gene lost 0 bases, with 5 bases spanning the gap. CDR3 loop: CASSVGGSTDTQYF. The CDR3 DNA reads TGTGCCAGCAGCGTAGGGGGCAGCACAGATACGCAGTATTTT.

The gene calls are TRBV7-3 and TRBJ2-3; weak D call: TRBD2 (8 bases). Germline V gene lookup returns CDR1 SGHTA and CDR2 FQGTGA. The V end was cut by 5 bases, the J end by 2 bases, with 17 bases between. The CDR3 spans 16 residues. The CDR3 loop is CASSEGASGFTDTQYF. CDR3 bases: TGTGCCAGCAGCGAGGGGGCTAGCGGGTTCACAGATACGCAGTATTTT.

The chain links TRBV28 to TRBJ2-6; 8 bases match TRBD1. J lost 2 bases, V lost 3 bases, and 12 bases had no gene match. Germline V lookup: CDR1 MDHEN, CDR2 SYDVKM. The CDR3 length is 19 residues. The CDR3 coding sequence is TGTGCCAGCAGTTTGGCAGGGGGCGCGAAGTGGGCTGGGGCCAACGTCCTGACTTTC. Encoded protein: CASSLAGGAKWAGANVLTF.

The chain combines TRBV28 with TRBJ2-1; D gene ambiguous. Germline loops: CDR1 MDHEN, CDR2 SYDVKM. The CDR3 loop spans 14 amino acids. V was shortened by 5 bases and J by 4 bases, with 12 bases between the two germline ends. The CDR3 sequence: CASSGPWVYNEQFF. The CDR3 DNA is TGTGCCAGCAGTGGCCCCTGGGTGTACAATGAGCAGTTCTTC.

The CDR3 region has the DNA TGTGCCAGCAGTGCTGAACACAATCTTAACTATGGCTACACCTTC. Its protein is CASSAEHNLNYGYTF. This chain connects TRBV6-6 to TRBJ1-2; unclear D gene. This CDR3 spans 15 amino acids. Trimming stripped 5 bases from V and 1 base from J, with 14 bases between. Germline lookup yields CDR1 MNHNY and CDR2 SVGAGI (reference sequence).

This chain joins TRBV4-1 and TRBJ2-5, with TRBD2 as a possible D gene (7 bases). The germline V and J ends were trimmed by 0 bases and 2 bases, with 19 bases remaining between them. The CDR3 spans 18 residues. CDR1 and CDR2 from the germline V gene are MGHRA and YSYEKL. CDR3 DNA sequence: TGCGCCAGCAGCCAAGATACCCTTCGCCGGGGGGCTCAAGAGACCCAGTACTTC. Amino acids: CASSQDTLRRGAQETQYF.

The rearrangement uses TRBV11-3 and TRBJ2-3, with D uncertain. Trimming removed 1 base at V and 2 bases at J, with 13 bases between. Germline lookup yields CDR1 SGHNT and CDR2 YENEEA. The CDR3 sequence is 16 residues long. This CDR3 is CASSLGLTLTTDTQYF. The CDR3 DNA sequence: TGTGCCAGCAGCTTAGGTTTGACACTAACCACAGATACGCAGTATTTT.